Listed here are 17 T cell receptor beta chains from one sample, sequenced in a study of graft-versus-host responses after intestinal transplantation. Their recognized antigens are unknown. TCRdb's copy holds only in-frame clones and misses some; the assay was immunoSEQ multiplex PCR. The sample lists tens of thousands of clones, 90% to 95% occurring once. The source was unstimulated CD4+ T cells sorted from spleen or lymph node cells, collected before intestinal transplant. These receptors all stem from a human donor who received an intestinal transplant.

The J gene is TRBJ1-4, the V gene TRBV30; D call uncertain. CDR3 length: 13 amino acids. CDR1 and CDR2 (germline): GTSNPN, SVGIG (reference sequence). Trimming left V 2 bases short and J 8 bases short, with 12 bases between. The CDR3 spells CAWSQEGPEKLFF. CDR3 in DNA: TGTGCCTGGAGTCAGGAGGGTCCAGAAAAACTGTTTTTT.

The chain uses TRBV10-1 and TRBJ1-1; D perhaps matches TRBD1 (6 bases). From germline, CDR1 is WNHNN and CDR2 SYGVQD (reference sequence). CDR3 length: 13 amino acids. The V end lost 4 bases, the J end lost 4 bases, and 10 bases lay between the germline ends. For the CDR3, the DNA is TGCGCCAGCAGTGTCCGAGGGGGCACTGAAGCTTTCTTT. This translates into CASSVRGGTEAFF.

V usage is TRBV7-9 and J usage is TRBJ1-6; 8 bases line up with TRBD1. CDR1 is SEHNR and CDR2 is FQNEAQ in the germline V gene (reference sequence). The CDR3 runs to 16 residues. The junction had 6 bases not matched to a gene; V was cut back by 1 base and J by 7 bases. The CDR3 nucleotides read TGTGCCAGCAGCTTAGGGACAGGGAGTTTAAATTCACCCCTCCACTTT. Protein: CASSLGTGSLNSPLHF.

The V call is TRBV27, the J call TRBJ1-5; the match to TRBD1 covers 10 bases. This CDR3 contains 14 residues. Germline trimming cut 2 bases from V and 6 bases from J; bases unmatched to any gene: 1. The germline V gene encodes CDR1 MNHEY and CDR2 SMNVEV (reference sequence). CDR3 bases: TGTGCCAGCAGTTTACGACAGGGGGCTCAGCCCCAGCATTTT. Translating it yields CASSLRQGAQPQHF.

The chain is built from TRBV9 and TRBJ1-5; D possibly corresponds to TRBD1 (5 bases). Germline-derived CDR1 and CDR2 are SGDLS and YYNGEE. The CDR3 consists of 14 residues. V was shortened by 4 bases and J by 3 bases, with 11 bases between the two germline ends. The CDR3 protein is CASSRGLNNQPQHF. The CDR3 DNA is TGTGCCAGCAGCCGGGGACTGAACAATCAGCCCCAGCATTTT.

The chain has TRBV4-3 and TRBJ2-1, with 11 nucleotides matching TRBD2. Germline CDR1 and CDR2: LGHNA and YSLEER. The CDR3 loop spans 16 amino acids. Trimming cost V 2 bases and J 4 bases; bases outside gene matches: 4. The CDR3 spells CASSQTLAGGYNEQFF. CDR3 in DNA: TGCGCCAGCAGCCAAACATTAGCGGGGGGGTACAATGAGCAGTTCTTC.

This sequence joins TRBV7-2 and TRBJ2-5, with 11 bases aligning to TRBD2. This CDR3 contains 18 residues. The germline V gene encodes CDR1 SGHTA and CDR2 FQGNSA. V gave up 1 base and J gave up 5 bases; unmatched junction bases: 12. For the CDR3, the DNA is TGTGCCAGCAGCTTAGGCGGTCTAGCGGGGGGACGTTCCGAGACCCAGTACTTC. This encodes CASSLGGLAGGRSETQYF.

V usage is TRBV5-1 and J usage is TRBJ2-5; 7 nucleotides match TRBD1. Germline CDR1 is SGHRS and CDR2 is YFSETQ. This CDR3 has 14 residues. Germline trimming cut 2 bases from V and 5 bases from J; bases unmatched to any gene: 6. The CDR3 bases are TGCGCCAGCAGCTTTACAGGGGTGCAGGAGACCCAGTACTTC. Protein product: CASSFTGVQETQYF.

The chain links TRBV7-8 to TRBJ2-2; D is possibly TRBD2 (6 bases). The V end was cut by 7 bases, the J end by 0 bases, with 12 bases between. The CDR3 is 15 amino acids. Germline V gene data show CDR1 as SGHVS and CDR2 as FQNEAQ. The CDR3 reads CASIRGSTNTGELFF. The CDR3 DNA reads as TGTGCCAGCATCCGGGGGTCGACGAACACCGGGGAGCTGTTTTTT.

This clone was recorded once. The chain uses TRBV10-3 and TRBJ2-1; TRBD2 agrees at 16 bases. CDR3 length equals 16 residues. The J segment lost 7 bases and the V segment lost 8 bases, leaving 8 bases of the junction unmatched. Germline V CDR1 and CDR2: ENHRY, SYGVKD. The CDR3 region has the DNA TGTGCCATCCGACCGGGACTAGCGGGGGGGCGGAATGAGCAGTTCTTC. Translated, it gives CAIRPGLAGGRNEQFF.

This clone was seen only once. The gene calls are TRBV2 and TRBJ2-7; 8 bases match TRBD1. Germline V lookup: CDR1 SNHLY, CDR2 FYNNEI. This CDR3 is 15 amino acids long. With 4 bases clipped from V and 3 bases from J, the junction kept 8 bases outside the gene matches. The CDR3 region has the DNA TGTGCCAGCAGTGCGTCAACCGGGACAGGCTACGAGCAGTACTTC. Translating gives CASSASTGTGYEQYF. Looking up the rest from reference TRBV2 and TRBJ2-7 gives the full variable domain: EPEVTQTPSHQVTQMGQEVILRCVPISNHLYFYWYRQILGQKVEFLVSFYNNEISEKSEIFDDQFSVERPDGSNFTLKIRSTKLEDSAMYFCASSASTGTGYEQYFGPGTRLTVT.

V usage is TRBV7-6 and J usage is TRBJ2-1, with 11 bases aligning to TRBD2. V was pared by 1 base and J by 9 bases, with 5 bases of the junction left unmatched. Germline V gives CDR1 SGHVS, CDR2 FNYEAQ. This CDR3 contains 15 residues. The CDR3 sequence: CASSLVSGGASEQFF. The CDR3 DNA is TGTGCCAGCAGCTTAGTTAGCGGGGGGGCCAGTGAGCAGTTCTTC.

The V gene is TRBV5-1, the J gene TRBJ2-7, with 8 bases fitting TRBD2. The CDR3 loop spans 16 amino acids. V dropped 0 bases and J dropped 2; count of bases not matched to a gene: 7. Germline CDR1 and CDR2: SGHRS and YFSETQ. CDR3 loop: CASSLGQRGPTYEQYF. The CDR3 bases are TGCGCCAGCAGCTTGGGGCAGCGGGGGCCTACCTACGAGCAGTACTTC.

The CDR3 spells CSVWTGGTYEQYF. The CDR3 DNA follows: TGCAGCGTATGGACAGGGGGAACCTACGAGCAGTACTTC. The chain recombines TRBV29-1 with TRBJ2-5; 10 bases are a match to TRBD1. The end of the DNA is better explained by TRBJ2-7, so the J call may be wrong. Germline values: CDR1 SQVTM, CDR2 ANQGSEA. This CDR3 is built from 13 residues.

The rearrangement links TRBV10-3 to TRBJ2-7, with TRBD1 matching 8 bases. The V and J ends lost 8 bases and 4 bases, in that order; junction bases with no gene match: 10. The V gene's germline CDR1 is ENHRY and CDR2 SYGVKD. The CDR3 spans 14 residues. CDR3 DNA: TGTGCCATCGGTGGGACAGGAGGTCGGTACGAGCAGTACTTC. This sequence encodes CAIGGTGGRYEQYF.

This sequence joins TRBV5-1 and TRBJ1-2; TRBD1 agrees at 7 bases. CDR1 and CDR2 from the germline V gene are SGHRS and YFSETQ. The CDR3 extends over 15 amino acids. The J segment lost 1 base and the V segment lost 3 bases, leaving 6 bases of the junction unmatched. CDR3 residues: CASSSSGTVNYGYTF. The CDR3 nucleotides are TGCGCCAGCAGCTCGTCCGGGACAGTTAACTATGGCTACACCTTC.

The V gene is TRBV19, the J gene TRBJ2-5; 9 bases match TRBD2. The CDR3 spans 18 residues. Germline V lookup: CDR1 LNHDA, CDR2 SQIVND (reference sequence). The V and J ends lost 1 base and 5 bases, in that order; junction bases with no gene match: 14. The CDR3 region is CASSIGPRGRGGRETQYF. CDR3 DNA sequence: TGTGCCAGTAGTATAGGCCCCCGGGGGCGGGGGGGCAGGGAGACCCAGTACTTC.